This T cell receptor (beta chain) is drawn from a study of shared clonotypes between healthy human individuals. About this clone: Its antigen remains unknown. Other DNA sequences in the sample encode the same CDR3.

V was trimmed by 2 bases and J by 8 bases, leaving 7 bases between them. Looked up from germline, CDR1 is MDHEN and CDR2 is SYDVKM. There are 12 residues in the CDR3. The table came from immunoSEQ multiplex PCR; TCRdb's copy has only in-frame clones and leaves some out. The table lists about 2.4 million clones, more than 85% of them singletons. The donors, healthy adults who were HIV-negative, had experienced no recent acute infections or vaccinations. The study's findings and limits: Larger richness was generally estimated for naive than memory subsets.

Sequenced input: naive CD4+ T cells from PBMCs. The subset here: CD45RA+ positively selected. The V call is TRBV28, the J call TRBJ2-1, with D tentatively TRBD1 (6 bases). This clonotype was sampled from a man aged 18 to 29 in good health. Some clones in this sample may be carry-over from other donors' samples. The CDR3 DNA reads as TGTGCCAGCAGTTTAACAGGGTATGAGCAGTTCTTC. Translation: CASSLTGYEQFF.